A selection of T cell receptor beta chains follows, all from one sample in a study of early T cells in non-severe SARS-CoV-2 infection. Using its own MiXCR run on the 5' RACE reads, TCRdb lists one record per CDR3 protein. The sample has some 52,000 distinct CDR3 sequences, 6.5% to 9% seen once. Material: whole blood. The receptor set was obtained from an adult who was a healthcare worker with PCR-confirmed SARS-CoV-2 infection or an uninfected control (not recorded which). Each CDR3 is given with its conserved first and last residue. D genes are given only for firm matches. Some rows mark clone size as missing; the rest say once, few, many or name a class of expanded clone.

cdr3_aa	cdr3_nt	v_call	clone_size	d_call	j_call
CASSLTGKGYTF	TGTGCCAGCAGTTTGACAGGGAAGGGCTACACCTTC	TRBV12-3/TRBV12-4	few	TRBD1	TRBJ1-2
CATGPGRREQYF	TGTGCCACCGGCCCGGGGAGGAGAGAGCAGTACTTC	TRBV19	few	.	TRBJ2-7
CASSMSGIHNEQFF	TGTGCCAGTAGTATGAGCGGAATCCACAATGAGCAGTTCTTC	TRBV19	.	.	TRBJ2-1
CATPGGLGQFF	TGTGCCACCCCGGGAGGGTTAGGGCAGTTCTTC	TRBV7-9	many	TRBD2	TRBJ2-1
CASSDWGQGAGETQYF	TGCGCCAGCAGTGATTGGGGACAGGGGGCCGGTGAGACCCAGTACTTC	TRBV10-1	many	TRBD1	TRBJ2-5
CAWRGQGGYGEAFF	TGTGCCTGGAGAGGGCAGGGTGGTTACGGTGAAGCTTTCTTT	TRBV30	few	.	TRBJ1-1
CASSLVGPTDTQYF	TGTGCCAGCAGTTTGGTGGGGCCCACAGATACGCAGTATTTT	TRBV12-3/TRBV12-4	.	.	TRBJ2-3
CASSRERQVHQPQHF	TGTGCCAGCAGCAGAGAAAGACAGGTCCATCAGCCCCAGCATTTT	TRBV28	few	.	TRBJ1-5
CAISDAGTSAYEQYF	TGTGCCATCAGTGACGCCGGGACTAGCGCCTACGAGCAGTACTTC	TRBV10-3	.	TRBD2	TRBJ2-7
CSARSGLASSYEQYF	TGCAGTGCTAGATCGGGACTAGCCTCCTCCTACGAGCAATACTTC	TRBV20-1	.	TRBD2	TRBJ2-7
CASSTSGSTGLNNSPLHF	TGTGCCAGTAGTACATCAGGATCCACCGGCTTAAATAATTCACCCCTCCACTTT	TRBV19	many	.	TRBJ1-6
CASRGRDAGSYEQYF	TGTGCCAGCAGGGGACGGGACGCTGGCTCCTACGAGCAGTACTTC	TRBV2	few	.	TRBJ2-7
CASSLRGTNTGELFF	TGTGCCAGCAGTTTGAGGGGGACAAACACCGGGGAGCTGTTTTTT	TRBV12-3/TRBV12-4	.	.	TRBJ2-2
CASSQGRVNSPLHF	TGTGCCAGCAGTCAAGGCAGGGTAAATTCACCCCTCCACTTT	TRBV12-3/TRBV12-4	many	.	TRBJ1-6
CASSAHPPGTVDTEAFF	TGTGCCAGCAGCGCACATCCCCCCGGGACAGTGGACACTGAAGCTTTCTTT	TRBV9	.	TRBD1	TRBJ1-1
CASSLGAGSTDTQYF	TGTGCCAGCAGCTTAGGGGCCGGAAGCACAGATACGCAGTATTTT	TRBV5-7	many	.	TRBJ2-3
CASSFDSFGSPLHF	TGTGCCAGCAGCTTCGACAGTTTCGGTTCACCCCTCCACTTT	TRBV7-9	many	.	TRBJ1-6
CASSLLSGSSNEQYF	TGTGCCAGCAGCTTACTTAGCGGGAGTAGCAACGAGCAGTACTTC	TRBV7-2	many	TRBD2	TRBJ2-7
CASSPGQGANTEAFF	TGTGCCAGCTCACCGGGACAGGGGGCGAACACTGAAGCTTTCTTT	TRBV18	few	TRBD1	TRBJ1-1
CATSDTQVGYEQYF	TGTGCCACCAGTGACACACAAGTCGGGTACGAGCAGTACTTC	TRBV24-1	.	.	TRBJ2-7
CASSQWTGYNSPLHF	TGTGCCAGCAGCCAATGGACTGGTTATAATTCACCCCTCCACTTT	TRBV14	.	.	TRBJ1-6
CSAQPGQGKTEAFF	TGCAGTGCTCAGCCCGGCCAGGGGAAAACTGAAGCTTTCTTT	TRBV20-1	many	.	TRBJ1-1
CASSLSGVQPQHF	TGTGCCAGCAGTTTAAGCGGGGTTCAGCCCCAGCATTTT	TRBV27	many	.	TRBJ1-5
CASSYLQAGMGEAFF	TGTGCCAGCAGTTACTTGCAGGCAGGGATGGGTGAAGCTTTCTTT	TRBV6-6	many	.	TRBJ1-1
CASSLNSLGETQYF	TGTGCCAGCAGCTTAAACAGCTTGGGAGAGACCCAGTACTTC	TRBV7-2	.	.	TRBJ2-5
CASSEGLAGGNNIQYF	TGTGCCAGCAGTGAAGGACTAGCGGGGGGTAATAACATTCAGTACTTC	TRBV6-1	.	TRBD2	TRBJ2-4
CSAREVLSSGSFNEQFF	TGCAGTGCTAGAGAGGTCCTATCTAGCGGGAGCTTCAATGAGCAGTTCTTC	TRBV20-1	many	TRBD2	TRBJ2-1
CASSRRGQINQPQHF	TGTGCCAGCAGCCGACGGGGGCAGATCAATCAGCCCCAGCATTTT	TRBV12-3/TRBV12-4	.	.	TRBJ1-5
CASSPDTGGARANYGYTF	TGTGCCAGCAGCCCTGATACAGGGGGCGCGAGGGCTAACTATGGCTACACCTTC	TRBV7-8	few	TRBD1	TRBJ1-2
CASSSPLGRDGIPYNEQFF	TGTGCCAGCAGCTCCCCCCTCGGCAGGGATGGAATCCCCTACAATGAGCAGTTCTTC	TRBV5-6	medium-sized	.	TRBJ2-1
CASSQVRGEGTEAFF	TGTGCCAGCAGCCAAGTCCGGGGAGAGGGCACTGAAGCTTTCTTT	TRBV4-2	few	.	TRBJ1-1
CASSPPGTGARQPQHF	TGTGCCAGCTCACCCCCCGGGACAGGGGCACGCCAGCCCCAGCATTTT	TRBV18	.	TRBD1	TRBJ1-5
CASSQRTDWEKLFF	TGTGCCAGCAGCCAGAGGACCGACTGGGAAAAACTGTTTTTT	TRBV3-1	many	.	TRBJ1-4
CSSRPGTGAIAGELFF	TGCAGTTCCAGGCCCGGGACAGGGGCAATCGCCGGGGAGCTGTTTTTT	TRBV20-1	.	TRBD1	TRBJ2-2
CASSLPRDRGRETEAFF	TGTGCCAGCAGCCTTCCCCGGGACAGGGGGCGAGAGACTGAAGCTTTCTTT	TRBV3-1	few	TRBD1	TRBJ1-1
CASTTGVYEQYF	TGCGCCAGCACGACCGGGGTTTACGAGCAGTACTTC	TRBV10-2	few	.	TRBJ2-7
CASTRPGGRFLYNEQFF	TGTGCCAGCACCCGTCCGGGGGGCCGATTTCTTTACAATGAGCAGTTCTTC	TRBV5-6	.	.	TRBJ2-1
CASTSGHYEQYF	TGTGCCAGCACCTCAGGACATTACGAGCAGTACTTC	TRBV28	many	.	TRBJ2-7
CASSSPLAGSYEQYF	TGTGCCAGCAGTTCTCCACTAGCGGGTTCCTACGAGCAGTACTTC	TRBV27	.	TRBD2	TRBJ2-7
CASSFGGTQYF	TGTGCCAGCAGTTTCGGAGGGACCCAGTACTTC	TRBV6-2/TRBV6-3	.	.	TRBJ2-5
CASSADPGQYF	TGTGCCAGCAGTGCGGATCCCGGACAGTACTTC	TRBV2	.	.	TRBJ2-7
CASSLYSPPEAFF	TGTGCCAGCAGCTTATATTCACCCCCTGAAGCTTTCTTT	TRBV7-9	few	.	TRBJ1-1
CASSSGLAGGPYEQYF	TGTGCCAGCTCCTCTGGTCTAGCGGGGGGACCCTACGAGCAGTACTTC	TRBV12-3/TRBV12-4	.	TRBD2	TRBJ2-7
CASSTTSRSASYEQYF	TGTGCCAGCAGCACCACCTCAAGGAGCGCTTCCTACGAGCAGTACTTC	TRBV9	many	.	TRBJ2-7
CASSLRPGILYEQYF	TGTGCCAGCAGCTTGAGGCCAGGGATCCTCTACGAGCAGTACTTC	TRBV5-5	many	.	TRBJ2-7
CASSIPLAGGTDTQYF	TGCGCCAGCAGCATCCCTCTAGCGGGGGGCACAGATACGCAGTATTTT	TRBV5-1	many	TRBD2	TRBJ2-3
CASSRQGAAFF	TGTGCCAGCAGTCGACAGGGTGCGGCTTTCTTT	TRBV12-3/TRBV12-4	few	TRBD1	TRBJ1-1
CASSLGGFAYEQYF	TGTGCCAGCAGCTTGGGGGGATTCGCCTACGAGCAGTACTTC	TRBV7-6	.	.	TRBJ2-7